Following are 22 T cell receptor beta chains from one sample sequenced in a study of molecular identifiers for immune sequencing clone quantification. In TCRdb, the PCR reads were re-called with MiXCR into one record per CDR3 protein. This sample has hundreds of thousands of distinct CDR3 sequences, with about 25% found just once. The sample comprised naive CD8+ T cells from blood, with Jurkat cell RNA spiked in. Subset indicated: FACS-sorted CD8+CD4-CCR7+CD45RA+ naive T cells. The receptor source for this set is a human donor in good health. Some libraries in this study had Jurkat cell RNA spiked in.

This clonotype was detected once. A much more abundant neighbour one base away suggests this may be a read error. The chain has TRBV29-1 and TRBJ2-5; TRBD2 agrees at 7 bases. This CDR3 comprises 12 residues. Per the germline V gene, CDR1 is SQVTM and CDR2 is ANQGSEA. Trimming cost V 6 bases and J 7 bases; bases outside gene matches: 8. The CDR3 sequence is CSVRTRVGTQYF. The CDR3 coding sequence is TGCAGCGTGAGGACTAGAGTTGGGACCCAGTACTTC.

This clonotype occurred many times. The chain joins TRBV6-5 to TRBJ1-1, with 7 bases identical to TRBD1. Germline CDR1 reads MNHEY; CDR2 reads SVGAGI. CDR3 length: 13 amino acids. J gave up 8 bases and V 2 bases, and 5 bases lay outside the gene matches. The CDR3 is CASSYGQDLEAFF. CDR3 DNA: TGTGCCAGCAGTTACGGACAGGACCTCGAAGCTTTCTTT.

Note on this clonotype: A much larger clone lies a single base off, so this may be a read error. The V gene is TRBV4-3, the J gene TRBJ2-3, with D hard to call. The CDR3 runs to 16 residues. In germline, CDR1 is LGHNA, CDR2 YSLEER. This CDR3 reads CTSSQGVRRSTDTQYF. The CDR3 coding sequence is TGCACCAGCAGCCAAGGTGTTAGGAGAAGCACAGATACGCAGTATTTT.

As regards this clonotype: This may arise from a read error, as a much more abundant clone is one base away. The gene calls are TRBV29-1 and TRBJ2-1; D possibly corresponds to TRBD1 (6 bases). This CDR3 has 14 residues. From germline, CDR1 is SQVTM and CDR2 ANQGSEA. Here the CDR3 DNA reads TGCAACGTTGACGGAGAGGGGGAAAGCAATGAGCAGTTCTTC. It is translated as CNVDGEGESNEQFF.

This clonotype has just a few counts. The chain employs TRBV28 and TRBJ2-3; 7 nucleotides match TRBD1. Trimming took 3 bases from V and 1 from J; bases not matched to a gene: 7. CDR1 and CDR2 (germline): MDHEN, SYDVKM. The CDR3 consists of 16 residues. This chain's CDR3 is CASSLGTVSGTDTQYF. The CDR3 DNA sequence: TGTGCCAGCAGTTTGGGGACAGTTAGTGGCACAGATACGCAGTATTTT.

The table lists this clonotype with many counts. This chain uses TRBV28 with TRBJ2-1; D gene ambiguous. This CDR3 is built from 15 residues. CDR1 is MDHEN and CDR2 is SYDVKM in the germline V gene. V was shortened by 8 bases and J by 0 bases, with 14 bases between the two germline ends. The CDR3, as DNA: TGTGCCAGCCTGCCCGCTGGAAGCTCCTACAATGAGCAGTTCTTC. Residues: CASLPAGSSYNEQFF.

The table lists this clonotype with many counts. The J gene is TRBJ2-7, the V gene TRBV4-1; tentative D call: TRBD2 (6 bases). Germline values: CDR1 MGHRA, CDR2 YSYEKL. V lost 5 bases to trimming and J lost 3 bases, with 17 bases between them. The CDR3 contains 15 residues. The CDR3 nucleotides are TGCGCCAGCAGCGCCGAGACGGGGGACCTCTACGAGCAGTACTTC. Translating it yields CASSAETGDLYEQYF.

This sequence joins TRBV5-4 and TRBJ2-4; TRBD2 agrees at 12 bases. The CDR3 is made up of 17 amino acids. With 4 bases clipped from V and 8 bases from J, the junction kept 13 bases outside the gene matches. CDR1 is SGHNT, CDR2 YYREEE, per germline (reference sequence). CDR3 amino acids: CASSHGLAGRSADIQYF. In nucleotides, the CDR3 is TGTGCCAGCAGCCACGGACTAGCGGGACGGTCGGCGGACATTCAGTACTTC.

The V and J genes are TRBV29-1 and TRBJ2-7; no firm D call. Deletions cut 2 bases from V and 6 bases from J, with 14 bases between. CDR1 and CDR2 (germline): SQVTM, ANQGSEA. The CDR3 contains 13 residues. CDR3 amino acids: CSVESGFSVEQYF. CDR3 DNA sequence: TGCAGCGTTGAATCGGGTTTCTCCGTCGAGCAGTACTTC.

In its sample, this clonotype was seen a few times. The CDR3 loop reads CASSWDSGRSDTQYF. Here the CDR3 DNA reads TGTGCCAGCAGTTGGGATAGCGGGAGATCAGATACGCAGTATTTT. V gene TRBV6-6 combines with J gene TRBJ2-3; 9 positions agree with TRBD2. The CDR3 runs 15 residues. Germline V gives CDR1 MNHNY, CDR2 SVGAGI (reference sequence). V shed 4 bases and J 4 bases; nucleotides not matched to a gene: 6.

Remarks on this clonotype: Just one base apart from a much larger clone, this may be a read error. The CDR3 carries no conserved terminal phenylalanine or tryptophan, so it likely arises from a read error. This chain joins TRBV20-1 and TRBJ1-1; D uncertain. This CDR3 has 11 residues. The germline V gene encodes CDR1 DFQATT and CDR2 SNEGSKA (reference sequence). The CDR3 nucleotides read TGCACCTTAGCCCTGAACACTGAAGCTTTCCTT. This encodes CTLALNTEAFL.

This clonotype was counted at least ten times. The CDR3 loop reads CASSRVSDTDTQYF. CDR3 coding DNA: TGTGCCAGCTCTCGGGTGTCCGACACAGATACGCAGTATTTT. V and J are TRBV12-3 or TRBV12-4 and TRBJ2-3, with D unresolved. The CDR3 is made up of 14 amino acids. The V gene lost 8 bases and the J gene lost 2 bases, with 14 bases spanning the gap.

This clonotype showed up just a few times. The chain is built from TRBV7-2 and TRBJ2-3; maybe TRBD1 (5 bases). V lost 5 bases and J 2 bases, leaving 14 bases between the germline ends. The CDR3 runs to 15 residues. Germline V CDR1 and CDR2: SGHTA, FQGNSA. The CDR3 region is CASSLWGTFTDTQYF. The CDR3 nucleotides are TGTGCCAGCAGCCTCTGGGGCACTTTCACAGATACGCAGTATTTT.

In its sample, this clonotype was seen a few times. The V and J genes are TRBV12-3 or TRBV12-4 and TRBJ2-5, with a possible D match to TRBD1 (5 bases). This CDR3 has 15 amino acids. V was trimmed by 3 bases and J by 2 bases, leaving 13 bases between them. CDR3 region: CASSFYRRTQETQYF. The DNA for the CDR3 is TGTGCCAGCAGTTTTTACAGGCGGACACAAGAGACCCAGTACTTC.

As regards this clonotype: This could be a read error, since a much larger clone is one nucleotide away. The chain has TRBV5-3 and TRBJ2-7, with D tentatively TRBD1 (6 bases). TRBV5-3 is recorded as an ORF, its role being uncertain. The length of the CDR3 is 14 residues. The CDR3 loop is CASSPRQAAYERYF. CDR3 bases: TGTGCCAGCAGCCCACGACAGGCGGCCTACGAGCGGTACTTC.

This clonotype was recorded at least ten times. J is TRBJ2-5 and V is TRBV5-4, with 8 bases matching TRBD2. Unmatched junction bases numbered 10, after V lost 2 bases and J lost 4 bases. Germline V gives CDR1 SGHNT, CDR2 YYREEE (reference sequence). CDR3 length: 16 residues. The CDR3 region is CASSFAGGLAGETQYF. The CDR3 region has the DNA TGTGCCAGCAGCTTCGCCGGTGGACTAGCAGGAGAGACCCAGTACTTC.

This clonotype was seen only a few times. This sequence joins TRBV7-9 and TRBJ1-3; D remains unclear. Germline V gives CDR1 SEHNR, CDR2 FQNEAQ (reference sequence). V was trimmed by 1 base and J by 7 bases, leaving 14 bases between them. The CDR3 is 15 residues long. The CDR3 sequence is CASSLENGRSNTIYF. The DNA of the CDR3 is TGTGCCAGCAGCTTAGAAAATGGCCGATCGAACACCATATATTTT.

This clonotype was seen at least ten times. DNA of the CDR3: TGTGCCAGCACCCAAGGACCACCAGAAAAACTGTTTTTT. Translated, it gives CASTQGPPEKLFF. V and J are TRBV12-3 or TRBV12-4 and TRBJ1-4, with D hard to call. Trimming cost V 7 bases and J 8 bases, with 14 bases left between them. CDR3 length equals 13 residues.

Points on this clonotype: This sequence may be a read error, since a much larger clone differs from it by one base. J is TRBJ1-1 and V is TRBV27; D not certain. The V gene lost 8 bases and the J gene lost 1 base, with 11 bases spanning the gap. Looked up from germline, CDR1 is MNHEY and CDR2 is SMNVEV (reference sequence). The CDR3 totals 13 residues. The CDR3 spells CASCLIENTEAFF. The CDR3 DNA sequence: TGTGCCAGCTGTCTGATCGAGAACACTGAAGCTTTCTTT.

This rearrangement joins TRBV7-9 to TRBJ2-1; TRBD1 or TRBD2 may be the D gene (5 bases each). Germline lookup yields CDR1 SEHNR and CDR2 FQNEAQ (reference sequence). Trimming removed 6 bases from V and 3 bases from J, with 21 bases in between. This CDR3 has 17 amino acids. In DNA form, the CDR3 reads TGTGCCAGCAGGCCAGCGGTGGGGGACCTGAGCTACAATGAGCAGTTCTTC. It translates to CASRPAVGDLSYNEQFF.

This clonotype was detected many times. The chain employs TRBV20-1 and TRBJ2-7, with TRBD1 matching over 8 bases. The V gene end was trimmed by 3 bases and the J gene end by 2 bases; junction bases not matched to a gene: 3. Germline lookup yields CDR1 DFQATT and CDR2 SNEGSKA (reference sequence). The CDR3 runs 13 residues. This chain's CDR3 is CSASWGQAYEQYF. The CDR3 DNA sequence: TGCAGTGCTAGCTGGGGACAGGCCTACGAGCAGTACTTC.

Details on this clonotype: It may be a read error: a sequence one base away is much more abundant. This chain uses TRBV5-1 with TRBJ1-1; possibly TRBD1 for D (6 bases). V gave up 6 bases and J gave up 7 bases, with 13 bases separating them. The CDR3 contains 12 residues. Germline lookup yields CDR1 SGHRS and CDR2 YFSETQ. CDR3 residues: CASKLGGNEAFF. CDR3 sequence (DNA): TGCGCCAGCAAATTAGGGGGGAATGAAGCTTTCTTT.